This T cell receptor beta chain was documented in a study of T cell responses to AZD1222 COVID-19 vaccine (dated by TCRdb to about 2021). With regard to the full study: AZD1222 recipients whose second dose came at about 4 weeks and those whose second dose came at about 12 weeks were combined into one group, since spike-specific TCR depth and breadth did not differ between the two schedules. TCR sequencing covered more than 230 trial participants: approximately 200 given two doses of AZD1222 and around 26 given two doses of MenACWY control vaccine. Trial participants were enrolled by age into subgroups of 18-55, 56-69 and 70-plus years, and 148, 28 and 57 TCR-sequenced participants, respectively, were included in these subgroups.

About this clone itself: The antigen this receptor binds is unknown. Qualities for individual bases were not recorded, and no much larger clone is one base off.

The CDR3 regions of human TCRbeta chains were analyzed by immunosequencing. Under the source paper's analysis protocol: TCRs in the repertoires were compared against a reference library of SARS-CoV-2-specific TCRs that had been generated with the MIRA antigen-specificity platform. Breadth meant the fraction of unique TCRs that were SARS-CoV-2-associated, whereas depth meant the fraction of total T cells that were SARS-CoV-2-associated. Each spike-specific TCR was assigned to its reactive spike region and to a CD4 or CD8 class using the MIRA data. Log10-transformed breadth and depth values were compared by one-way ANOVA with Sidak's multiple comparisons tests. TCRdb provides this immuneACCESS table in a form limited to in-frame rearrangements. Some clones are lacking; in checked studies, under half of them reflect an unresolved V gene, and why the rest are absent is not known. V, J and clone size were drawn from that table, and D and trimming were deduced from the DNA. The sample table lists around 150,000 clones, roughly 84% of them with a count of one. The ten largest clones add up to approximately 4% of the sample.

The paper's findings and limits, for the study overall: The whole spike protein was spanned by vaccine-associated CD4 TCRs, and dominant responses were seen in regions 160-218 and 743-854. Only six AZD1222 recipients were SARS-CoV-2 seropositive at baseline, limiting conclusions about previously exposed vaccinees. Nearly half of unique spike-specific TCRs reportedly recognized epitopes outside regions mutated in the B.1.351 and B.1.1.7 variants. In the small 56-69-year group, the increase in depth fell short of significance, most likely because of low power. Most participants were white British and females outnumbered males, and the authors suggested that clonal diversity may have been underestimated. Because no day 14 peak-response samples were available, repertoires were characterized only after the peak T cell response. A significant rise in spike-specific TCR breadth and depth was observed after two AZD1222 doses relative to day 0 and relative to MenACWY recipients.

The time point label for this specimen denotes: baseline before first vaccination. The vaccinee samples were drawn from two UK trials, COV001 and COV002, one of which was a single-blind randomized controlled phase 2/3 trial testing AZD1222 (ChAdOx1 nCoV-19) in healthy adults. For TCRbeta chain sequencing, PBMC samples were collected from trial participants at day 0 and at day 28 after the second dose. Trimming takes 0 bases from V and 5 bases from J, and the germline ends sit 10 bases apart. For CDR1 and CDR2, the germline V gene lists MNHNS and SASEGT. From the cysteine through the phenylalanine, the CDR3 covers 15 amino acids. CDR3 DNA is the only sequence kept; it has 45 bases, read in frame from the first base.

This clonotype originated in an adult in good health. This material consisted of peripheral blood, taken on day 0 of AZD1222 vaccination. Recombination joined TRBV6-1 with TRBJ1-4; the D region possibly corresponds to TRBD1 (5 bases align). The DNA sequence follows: TGTGCCAGCAGTGAAGCGAACAGGAAAAATGAAAAACTGTTTTTT. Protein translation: CASSEANRKNEKLFF.